This T cell receptor beta chain comes out of a study of blood T cell repertoires in COVID-19. Study in general: The samples span acute and convalescent COVID-19 from the United States, Italy and Spain.

While infection was still active, Seattle patients were enrolled and then followed longitudinally. This CDR3 spans 12 amino acids. The V end lost 3 bases, the J end lost 5 bases, and 4 bases lay between the germline ends. Germline assignment: CDR1 ENHRY and CDR2 SYGVKD. Repertoires were generated with immunoSEQ multiplex PCR, while TCRdb's copy carries only in-frame clones and drops some. The repertoire holds 45,000 to 65,000 clones, with around 80% as singletons. This clonotype originated in a young man with COVID-19, enrolled during active disease. J is TRBJ1-4 and V is TRBV10-3; no definite D call. Sequencing input: peripheral blood. The CDR3 spells CAISDQNEKLFF. In DNA form, the CDR3 reads TGTGCCATCAGTGATCAAAATGAAAAACTGTTTTTT.